This T cell receptor (beta chain) appears in the sequencing data of a study of technical replicates of blood from a few donors. Method: immunoSEQ multiplex PCR; TCRdb's copy keeps in-frame clones and lacks some. The sample holds 65,000 to 90,000 clones, around 93% seen once. V was clipped by 6 bases and J by 5 bases, with 11 bases between them. This CDR3 is 13 amino acids long. Germline CDR1 reads MNHNS; CDR2 reads SASEGT. Sample: T cells isolated from PBMCs. This TCR came from a human donor in good health. The V gene is TRBV6-1, the J gene TRBJ1-5; maybe TRBD1 (5 bases). Here the CDR3 DNA reads TGTGCCAGCAGGATCGACAGTTATCAGCCCCAGCATTTT. Translating gives CASRIDSYQPQHF.